The present entry profiles one T cell receptor beta chain with its context. The target antigen is unknown. Genomic DNA constituted the template upon which TCR beta VDJ and CDR3 profiling was performed. MiXCR was run by TCRdb on the reads, yielding one entry per CDR3 protein. Of roughly 200,000 distinct CDR3 sequences listed, roughly 60% are singletons. The data were taken from a study of CD8+CD57+ T cells in acquired aplastic anemia. Study details: The sorted CD4+ and CD8+ cells yielded an average approximately 3 ug of DNA.

Findings and caveats of the study: Patients and controls were found to share some 30 CD8+ CDR3 sequences.

CD8+CD57+ cell expansion, shown by flow cytometry, had occurred in the patients selected for sequencing. The enrolled patients all had severe acquired aplastic anemia. The study sampled blood from patients who had received no therapy. V gave up 3 bases and J gave up 4 bases; unmatched junction bases: 4. The CDR3 sequence is 14 residues long. The germline V gene has CDR1 LNHDA and CDR2 SQIVND (reference sequence). Sequencing used sorted CD4+, CD8+, or CD8+CD57+ T cells (not recorded which) from PBMCs. This receptor was taken from a human donor with aplastic anemia. The rearrangement joins TRBV19 to TRBJ1-2; 8 bases fit TRBD1. The DNA for the CDR3 is TGTGCCAGTAGTATGGGACAGGATACCTATGGCTACACCTTC. Translation: CASSMGQDTYGYTF.